Shown below are 22 T cell receptor beta chains from a single sample sequenced in a study of OX40 agonist ivuxolimab in advanced cancers. Libraries were built with the immunoSEQ multiplex PCR assay. TCRdb carries this immuneACCESS record with in-frame sequences only. Its versions omit some clonotypes, under half of them owing to an unresolved V gene in the studies checked, with the rest unexplained. For this sample there are 90,000 to 150,000 clones; 80% to 90% appear just once. The ten most abundant clones make up around 0.53% of the sample. The sequences come from CD4+ or CD8+ T cells sorted from blood, collected in a trial of the OX40 agonist ivuxolimab. The origin of the receptors is an adult with an advanced solid tumor such as melanoma, head and neck, liver or kidney cancer.

The V call is TRBV7-9, the J call TRBJ1-2, with TRBD1 as a possible D gene (5 bases). The CDR3 extends over 15 amino acids. CDR1 is SEHNR and CDR2 is FQNEAQ in the germline V gene (reference sequence). The V end was cut by 7 bases, the J end by 2 bases, with 17 bases between. The CDR3 here is CASTPPGGGNYGYTF. The CDR3 coding sequence is TGTGCCAGCACCCCACCGGGGGGGGGAAACTATGGCTACACCTTC.

The chain recombines TRBV4-2 with TRBJ1-5; tentatively, D is TRBD1 (5 bases). Deletions cut 0 bases from V and 7 bases from J, with 16 bases between. The CDR3 covers 16 residues. Germline V gene data show CDR1 as LGHNA and CDR2 as YNFKEQ. The CDR3 sequence: CASSQDPGIWDQPQHF. CDR3 nucleotides: TGTGCCAGCAGCCAAGATCCCGGGATATGGGACCAGCCCCAGCATTTT.

V is TRBV19 and J is TRBJ1-1; the match to TRBD1 covers 8 bases. Looked up from germline, CDR1 is LNHDA and CDR2 is SQIVND (reference sequence). V dropped 7 bases and J dropped 10; count of bases not matched to a gene: 8. There are 12 residues in the CDR3. CDR3 protein: CASTDWGTGAFF. The CDR3 DNA follows: TGTGCCAGTACAGATTGGGGGACAGGAGCTTTCTTT. Combining the CDR3 with reference TRBV19 and TRBJ1-1 gives the whole variable domain DGGITQSPKYLFRKEGQNVTLSCEQNLNHDAMYWYRQDPGQGLRLIYYSQIVNDFQKGDIAEGYSVSREKKESFPLTVTSAQKNPTAFYLCASTDWGTGAFFGQGTRLTVV.

About this clone itself: Different DNA sequences within this sample yield the same CDR3. The chain links TRBV19 to TRBJ2-7; possibly TRBD2 for D (6 bases). V was trimmed by 6 bases and J by 0 bases, leaving 12 bases between them. This CDR3 spans 14 amino acids. Germline lookup yields CDR1 LNHDA and CDR2 SQIVND (reference sequence). The CDR3 DNA reads as TGTGCCAGTAGCTCGGGACTTCCCTCCTACGAGCAGTACTTC. This codes for CASSSGLPSYEQYF. The entire variable domain, with the rest obtained from reference TRBV19 and TRBJ2-7, is as follows: DGGITQSPKYLFRKEGQNVTLSCEQNLNHDAMYWYRQDPGQGLRLIYYSQIVNDFQKGDIAEGYSVSREKKESFPLTVTSAQKNPTAFYLCASSSGLPSYEQYFGPGTRLTVT.

This chain connects TRBV15 to TRBJ2-7, with D perhaps TRBD1 (6 bases). Per the germline V gene, CDR1 is LNHNV and CDR2 is YYDKDF (reference sequence). The CDR3 sequence is 13 residues long. Between the trimmed V and J ends, which lost 3 bases and 4 bases, there was a span of 10 bases. In nucleotides, the CDR3 is TGTGCCACCAGCAGTAACAGGGTTTACGAGCAGTACTTC. This encodes CATSSNRVYEQYF.

The gene calls are TRBV19 and TRBJ2-6; 8 bases map to TRBD2. This CDR3 comprises 17 residues. V shed 5 bases, J shed 13 bases, and the junction held 19 bases outside the gene matches. CDR1 LNHDA and CDR2 SQIVND come from the germline V gene (reference sequence). CDR3 bases: TGTGCCAGTAGTCCCAACGGGGGGGGCCAACAAGGGAGGGTCCTGACTTTC. Translating gives CASSPNGGGQQGRVLTF. Drawing the rest from reference TRBV19 and TRBJ2-6, the complete variable domain is DGGITQSPKYLFRKEGQNVTLSCEQNLNHDAMYWYRQDPGQGLRLIYYSQIVNDFQKGDIAEGYSVSREKKESFPLTVTSAQKNPTAFYLCASSPNGGGQQGRVLTFGAGSRLTVL.

CDR3 residues: CASSVLGGSSGYTF. DNA for the CDR3: TGCGCCAGCAGTGTACTGGGGGGCTCCTCGGGCTACACCTTC. This chain connects TRBV10-2 to TRBJ1-2; D possibly corresponds to TRBD1 (6 bases). V was cut by 4 bases and J by 8 bases, with 17 bases left in between. Looked up from germline, CDR1 is WSHSY and CDR2 is SAAADI. The CDR3 is 14 amino acids.

The J gene is TRBJ2-1, the V gene TRBV9; 9 bases fit TRBD1. With V trimmed by 3 bases and J by 0 bases, 7 bases remained unmatched. The V gene's germline CDR1 is SGDLS and CDR2 YYNGEE. There are 17 residues in the CDR3. The CDR3 region is CASSGGQGSGSYNEQFF. For the CDR3, the DNA is TGTGCCAGCAGCGGCGGACAGGGGTCGGGCTCCTACAATGAGCAGTTCTTC.

This clone was picked up one time. The chain carries TRBV6-1 and TRBJ1-2; the D gene is possibly TRBD1 (5 bases). This CDR3 contains 15 residues. Germline lookup yields CDR1 MNHNS and CDR2 SASEGT. V was clipped by 3 bases and J by 0 bases, with 11 bases between them. The CDR3 loop is CASSDWGGTNYGYTF. In DNA, the CDR3 is TGTGCCAGCAGTGACTGGGGGGGAACTAACTATGGCTACACCTTC.

The CDR3 sequence is CASSLTRLRTGELFF. In DNA, the CDR3 is TGTGCCAGCAGCTTAACCCGATTGAGGACCGGGGAGCTGTTTTTT. This chain connects TRBV7-9 to TRBJ2-2; no reliable D call. Trimming took 2 bases from V and 5 from J, leaving 12 bases between them. This CDR3 region has 15 residues. The germline CDR1 and CDR2 sequences are SEHNR and FQNEAQ (reference sequence). The full variable domain, in which reference TRBV7-9 and TRBJ2-2 provide the parts outside the CDR3, is DTGVSQNPRHKITKRGQNVTFRCDPISEHNRLYWYRQTLGQGPEFLTYFQNEAQLEKSRLLSDRFSAERPKGSFSTLEIQRTEQGDSAMYLCASSLTRLRTGELFFGEGSRLTVL.

The rearrangement joins TRBV6-1 to TRBJ2-7; 7 nucleotides agree with TRBD1. The CDR3 spans 13 residues. After removal of 6 bases from V and 6 bases from J, the junction contained 8 bases not matched to a gene. CDR1 and CDR2 from the germline V gene are MNHNS and SASEGT. The CDR3 DNA follows: TGTGCCAGCAGCGTAGGGACAGTACCCGAGCAGTACTTC. As protein: CASSVGTVPEQYF.

This chain links TRBV29-1 with TRBJ2-5; possible D gene TRBD1, 5 bases. Germline CDR1 SQVTM, CDR2 ANQGSEA. V was clipped by 1 base and J by 7 bases, with 13 bases between them. The CDR3 totals 13 residues. In DNA form, the CDR3 reads TGCAGCGTTGAAGGGGCAGGTCAGGGGACCCAGTACTTC. Translation gives CSVEGAGQGTQYF.

The V call is TRBV5-6, the J call TRBJ1-1; 7 bases match TRBD1. This CDR3 spans 13 amino acids. The V gene's germline CDR1 is SGHDT and CDR2 YYEEEE. V was clipped by 5 bases and J by 1 base; unmatched bases: 2. The CDR3 DNA reads as TGTGCCAGCAGGCGACAGGGGAACACTGAAGCTTTCTTT. The encoded protein is CASRRQGNTEAFF. Full variable domain (remainder filled in from reference TRBV5-6 and TRBJ1-1): DAGVTQSPTHLIKTRGQQVTLRCSPKSGHDTVSWYQQALGQGPQFIFQYYEEEERQRGNFPDRFSGHQFPNYSSELNVNALLLGDSALYLCASRRQGNTEAFFGQGTRLTVV.

The chain carries TRBV6-1 and TRBJ1-6; D not certain. This CDR3 has 13 residues. Looked up from germline, CDR1 is MNHNS and CDR2 is SASEGT. The ends were cut back, 4 bases at V and 6 bases at J, with 7 bases in the middle. Here the CDR3 reads CASSARANSPLHF. The CDR3 region has the DNA TGTGCCAGCAGTGCCAGAGCTAATTCACCCCTCCACTTT.

V and J are TRBV18 and TRBJ2-3; D not resolved. CDR3 size: 15 residues. Trimming took off 3 bases at V and 5 bases at J, with 15 bases between the two ends. Looked up from germline, CDR1 is KGHSH and CDR2 is LQKENI. CDR3 sequence: CASSPTEGFQDTQYF. CDR3 bases: TGTGCCAGCTCACCCACGGAAGGGTTTCAAGATACGCAGTATTTT.

The V gene is TRBV4-3, the J gene TRBJ1-2; the D is unclear. The V end was cut by 0 bases, the J end by 8 bases, with 13 bases between. Looked up from germline, CDR1 is LGHNA and CDR2 is YSLEER. CDR3 length: 14 amino acids. The CDR3 nucleotides read TGCGCCAGCAGCCAAGAGACCTTTCGAGGAGGCTACACCTTC. This codes for CASSQETFRGGYTF.

The chain employs TRBV4-3 and TRBJ2-1; 7 bases are a match to TRBD1. Germline V lookup: CDR1 LGHNA, CDR2 YSLEER. Trimming cost V 3 bases and J 8 bases; bases outside gene matches: 10. CDR3 length: 15 amino acids. CDR3 sequence (DNA): TGCGCCAGCAGCCATAGACAGGGAATGGTGGATGAGCAGTTCTTC. Protein sequence: CASSHRQGMVDEQFF.

In DNA, the CDR3 is TGCGCCAGCAGCCAAGATGGGACAGGGGCGACAGAGCCCCAGCATTTT. It yields the protein CASSQDGTGATEPQHF. The V and J genes are TRBV4-1 and TRBJ1-5, with 10 positions matching TRBD1. Per germline, CDR1 MGHRA and CDR2 YSYEKL. The CDR3 has 16 amino acids. V lost 0 bases to trimming and J lost 8 bases; unmatched junction nucleotides: 7.

The rearrangement links TRBV11-2 to TRBJ1-2, with D hard to call. Germline CDR1 SGHAT, CDR2 FQNNGV. The CDR3 is made up of 13 amino acids. Trimming stripped 3 bases from V and 6 bases from J, with 11 bases between. The DNA of the CDR3 is TGTGCCAGCAGCTTCGGGGAGCGGAATGGCTACACCTTC. It encodes CASSFGERNGYTF.

The V and J genes are TRBV28 and TRBJ1-4; D might be TRBD1 (6 bases). The germline V gene has CDR1 MDHEN and CDR2 SYDVKM. CDR3 length: 14 amino acids. V was pared by 6 bases and J by 6 bases, with 14 bases between. CDR3 DNA: TGTGCCAGCAGGTTGACAGGTCGGGATGAAAAACTGTTTTTT. Translation gives CASRLTGRDEKLFF.

This chain joins TRBV14 and TRBJ1-6; D gene unclear. CDR1 and CDR2 (germline): SGHDN, FVKESK. Trimming pared 6 bases from V and 0 bases from J, leaving 15 bases between. The CDR3 contains 17 residues. The CDR3 nucleotides are TGTGCCAGCAGTCCTCGGGTCGGGAGCTCCTATAATTCACCCCTCCACTTT. It codes for CASSPRVGSSYNSPLHF.

This clone was seen only once. The chain joins TRBV5-6 to TRBJ1-2; D ambiguous. The germline gives CDR1 SGHDT, CDR2 YYEEEE. The CDR3 runs to 15 residues. Trimming removed 5 bases at V and 4 bases at J, with 18 bases between. The CDR3 here is CASRPGERTPYGYTF. The CDR3, as DNA: TGTGCCAGCAGGCCAGGCGAACGGACCCCCTATGGCTACACCTTC.